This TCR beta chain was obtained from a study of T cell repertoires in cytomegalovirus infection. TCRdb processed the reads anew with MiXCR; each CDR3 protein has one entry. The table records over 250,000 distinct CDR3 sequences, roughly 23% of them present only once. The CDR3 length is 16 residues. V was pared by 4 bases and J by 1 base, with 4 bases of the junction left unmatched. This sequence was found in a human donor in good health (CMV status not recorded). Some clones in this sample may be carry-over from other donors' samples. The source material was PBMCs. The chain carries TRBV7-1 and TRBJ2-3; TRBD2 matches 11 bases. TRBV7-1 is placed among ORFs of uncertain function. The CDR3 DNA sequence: TGTGCCAGCAGCTATACTAGCGGGGGCCGCACAGATACGCAGTATTTT. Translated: CASSYTSGGRTDTQYF.